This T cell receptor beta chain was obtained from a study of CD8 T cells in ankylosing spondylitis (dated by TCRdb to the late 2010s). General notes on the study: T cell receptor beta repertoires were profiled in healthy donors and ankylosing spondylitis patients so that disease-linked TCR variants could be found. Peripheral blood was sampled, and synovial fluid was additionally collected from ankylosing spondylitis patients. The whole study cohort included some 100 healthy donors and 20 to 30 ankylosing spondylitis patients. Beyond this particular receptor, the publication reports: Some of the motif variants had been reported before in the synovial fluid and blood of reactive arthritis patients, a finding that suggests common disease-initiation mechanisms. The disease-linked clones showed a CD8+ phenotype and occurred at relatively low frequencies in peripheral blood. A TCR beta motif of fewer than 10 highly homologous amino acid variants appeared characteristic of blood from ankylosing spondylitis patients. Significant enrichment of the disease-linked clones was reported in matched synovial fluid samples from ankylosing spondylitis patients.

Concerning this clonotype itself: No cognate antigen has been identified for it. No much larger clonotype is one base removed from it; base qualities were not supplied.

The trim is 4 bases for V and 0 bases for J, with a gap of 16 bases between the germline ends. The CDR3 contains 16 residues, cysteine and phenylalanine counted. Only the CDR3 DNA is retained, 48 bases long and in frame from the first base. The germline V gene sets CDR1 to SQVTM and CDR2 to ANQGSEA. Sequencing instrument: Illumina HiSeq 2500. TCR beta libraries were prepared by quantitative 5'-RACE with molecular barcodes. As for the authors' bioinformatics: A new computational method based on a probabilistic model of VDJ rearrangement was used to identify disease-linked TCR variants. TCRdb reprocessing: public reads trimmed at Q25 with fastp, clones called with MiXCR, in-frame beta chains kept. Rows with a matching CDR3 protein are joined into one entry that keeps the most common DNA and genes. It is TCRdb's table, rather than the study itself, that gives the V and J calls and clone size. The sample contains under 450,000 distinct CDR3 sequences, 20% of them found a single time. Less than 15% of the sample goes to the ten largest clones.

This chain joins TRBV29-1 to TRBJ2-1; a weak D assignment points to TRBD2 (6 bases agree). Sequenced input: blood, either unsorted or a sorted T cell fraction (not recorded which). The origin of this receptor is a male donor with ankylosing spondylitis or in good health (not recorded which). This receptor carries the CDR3 CSVVWGVSTSYNEQFF. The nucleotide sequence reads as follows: TGCAGCGTTGTTTGGGGGGTGTCTACCTCCTACAATGAGCAGTTCTTC.